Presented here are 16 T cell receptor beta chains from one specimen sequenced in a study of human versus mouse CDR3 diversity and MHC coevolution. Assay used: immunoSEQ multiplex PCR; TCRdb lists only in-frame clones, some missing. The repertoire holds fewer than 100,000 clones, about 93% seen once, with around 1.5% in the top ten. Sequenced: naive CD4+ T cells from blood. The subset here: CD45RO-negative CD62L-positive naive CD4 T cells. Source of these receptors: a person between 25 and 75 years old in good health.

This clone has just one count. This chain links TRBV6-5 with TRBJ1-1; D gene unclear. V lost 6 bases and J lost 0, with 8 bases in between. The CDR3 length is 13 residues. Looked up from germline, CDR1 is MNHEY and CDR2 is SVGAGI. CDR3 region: CASRGRLNTEAFF. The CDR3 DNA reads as TGTGCCAGCAGGGGCAGGTTGAACACTGAAGCTTTCTTT.

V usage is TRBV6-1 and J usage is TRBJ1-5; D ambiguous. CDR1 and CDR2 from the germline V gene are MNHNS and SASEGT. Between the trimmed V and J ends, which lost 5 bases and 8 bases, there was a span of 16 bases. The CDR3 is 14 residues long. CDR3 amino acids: CASSTQPSIEPQHF. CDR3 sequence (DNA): TGTGCCAGCAGTACCCAGCCTAGTATCGAGCCCCAGCATTTT.

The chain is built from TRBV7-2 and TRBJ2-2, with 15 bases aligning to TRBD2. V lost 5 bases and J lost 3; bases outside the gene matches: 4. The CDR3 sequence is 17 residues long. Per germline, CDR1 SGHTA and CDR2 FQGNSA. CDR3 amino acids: CASSLGLAGGHTGELFF. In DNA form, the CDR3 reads TGTGCCAGCAGCCTGGGACTAGCGGGAGGACACACCGGGGAGCTGTTTTTT.

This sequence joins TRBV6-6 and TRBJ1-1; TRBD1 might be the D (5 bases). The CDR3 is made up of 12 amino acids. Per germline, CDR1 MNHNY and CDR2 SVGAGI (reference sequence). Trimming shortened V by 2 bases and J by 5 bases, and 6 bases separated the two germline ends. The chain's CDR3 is CASSYGGTEAFF. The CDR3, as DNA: TGTGCCAGCAGTTACGGGGGGACTGAAGCTTTCTTT.

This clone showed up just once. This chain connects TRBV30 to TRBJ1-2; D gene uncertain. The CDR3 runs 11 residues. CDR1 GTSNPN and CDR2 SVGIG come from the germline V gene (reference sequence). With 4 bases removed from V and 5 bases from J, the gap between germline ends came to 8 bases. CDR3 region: CAWTSGYGYTF. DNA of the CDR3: TGTGCCTGGACTAGTGGGTATGGCTACACCTTC.

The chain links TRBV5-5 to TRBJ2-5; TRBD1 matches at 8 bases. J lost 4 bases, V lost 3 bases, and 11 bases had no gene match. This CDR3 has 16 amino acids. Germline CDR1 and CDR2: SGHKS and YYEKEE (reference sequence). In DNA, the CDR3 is TGTGCCAGCAGCTCACGAGGACAGGGCTTTGGAGAGACCCAGTACTTC. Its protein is CASSSRGQGFGETQYF.

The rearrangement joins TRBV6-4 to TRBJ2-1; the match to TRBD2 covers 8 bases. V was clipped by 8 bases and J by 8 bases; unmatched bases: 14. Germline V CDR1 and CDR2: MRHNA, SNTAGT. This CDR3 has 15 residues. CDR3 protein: CASGTSGGGLDEQFF. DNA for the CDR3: TGTGCCAGCGGAACTAGCGGAGGGGGTCTGGATGAGCAGTTCTTC.

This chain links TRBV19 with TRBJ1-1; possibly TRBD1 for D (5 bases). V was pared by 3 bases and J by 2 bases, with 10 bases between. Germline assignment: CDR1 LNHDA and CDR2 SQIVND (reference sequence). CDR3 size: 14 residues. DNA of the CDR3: TGTGCCAGTAGTATGGGGCCGGACAACACTGAAGCTTTCTTT. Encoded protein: CASSMGPDNTEAFF.

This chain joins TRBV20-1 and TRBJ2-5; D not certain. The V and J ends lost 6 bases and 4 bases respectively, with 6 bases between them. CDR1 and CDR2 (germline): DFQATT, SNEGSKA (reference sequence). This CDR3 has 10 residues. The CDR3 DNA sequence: TGCAGTGCACCCAGAGAGACCCAGTACTTC. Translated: CSAPRETQYF.

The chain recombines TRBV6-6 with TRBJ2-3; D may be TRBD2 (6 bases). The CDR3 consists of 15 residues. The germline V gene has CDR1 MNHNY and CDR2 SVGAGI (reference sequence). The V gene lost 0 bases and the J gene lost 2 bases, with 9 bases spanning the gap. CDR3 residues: CASSYSRGYTDTQYF. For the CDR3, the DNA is TGTGCCAGCAGTTACTCACGGGGGTACACAGATACGCAGTATTTT.

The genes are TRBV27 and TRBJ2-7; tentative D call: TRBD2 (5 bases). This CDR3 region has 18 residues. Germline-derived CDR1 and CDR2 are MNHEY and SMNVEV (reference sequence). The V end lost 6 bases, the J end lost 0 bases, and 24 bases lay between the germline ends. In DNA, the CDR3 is TGTGCCAGCAGCGCTCCCTCGAGTAGGCGGAGGAGCTCCTACGAGCAGTACTTC. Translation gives CASSAPSSRRRSSYEQYF.

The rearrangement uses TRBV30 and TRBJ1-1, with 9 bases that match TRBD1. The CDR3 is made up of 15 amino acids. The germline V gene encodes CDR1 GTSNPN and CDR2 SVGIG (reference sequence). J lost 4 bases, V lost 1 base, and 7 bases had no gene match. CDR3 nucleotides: TGTGCCTGGAGTGCCGAACAGGGGGCTCCCACTGAAGCTTTCTTT. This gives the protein CAWSAEQGAPTEAFF.

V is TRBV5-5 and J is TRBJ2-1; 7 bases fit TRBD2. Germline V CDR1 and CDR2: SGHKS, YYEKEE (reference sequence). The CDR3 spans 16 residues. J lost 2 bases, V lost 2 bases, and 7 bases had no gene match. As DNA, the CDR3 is TGTGCCAGCAGCTTCGCGCGGGAGTCGGCCTACAATGAGCAGTTCTTC. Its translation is CASSFARESAYNEQFF.

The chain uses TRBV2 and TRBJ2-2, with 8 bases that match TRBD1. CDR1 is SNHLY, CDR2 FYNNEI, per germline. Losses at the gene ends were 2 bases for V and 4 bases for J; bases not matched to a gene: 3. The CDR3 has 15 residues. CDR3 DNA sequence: TGTGCCAGCAGTGAAACAGGGGGAAGCACCGGGGAGCTGTTTTTT. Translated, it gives CASSETGGSTGELFF. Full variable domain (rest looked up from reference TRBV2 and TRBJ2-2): EPEVTQTPSHQVTQMGQEVILRCVPISNHLYFYWYRQILGQKVEFLVSFYNNEISEKSEIFDDQFSVERPDGSNFTLKIRSTKLEDSAMYFCASSETGGSTGELFFGEGSRLTVL.

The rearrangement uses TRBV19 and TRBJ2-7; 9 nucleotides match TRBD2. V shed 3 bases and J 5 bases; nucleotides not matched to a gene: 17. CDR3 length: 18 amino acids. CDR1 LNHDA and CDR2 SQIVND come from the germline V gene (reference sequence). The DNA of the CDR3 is TGTGCCAGTAGTATGTGGGGGAACTCGGCGGGAGGGCCTAACGAGCAGTACTTC. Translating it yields CASSMWGNSAGGPNEQYF.

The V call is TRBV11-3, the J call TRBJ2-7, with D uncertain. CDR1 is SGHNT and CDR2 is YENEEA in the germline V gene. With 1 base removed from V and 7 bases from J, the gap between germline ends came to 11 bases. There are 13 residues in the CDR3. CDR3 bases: TGTGCCAGCAGCTTAGTCCTCTCGGGTGAGCAGTACTTC. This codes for CASSLVLSGEQYF.